This T cell receptor (beta chain) is drawn from a study of blood T cell repertoires in COVID-19. Trimming at V came to 5 bases and at J to 4 bases, leaving 14 bases not matched to a gene. Germline V gene sequence: CDR1 SGHRS, CDR2 YFSETQ. The CDR3 has 16 amino acids. Those who participated ranged in age from about 18 to 89 years and resided in roughly 26 US areas. Participants reported their clinical history, and cohort assignment relied on those reports. Recovery meant two consecutive negative NP/OP PCR tests, professional clearance, or resolved symptoms. Profiled with immunoSEQ multiplex PCR; TCRdb holds only in-frame clones, not every one. The table lists approximately 200,000 clones, about 80% of them singletons, with approximately 7.9% in the top ten.

The gene calls are TRBV5-1 and TRBJ2-5; 7 bases are a match to TRBD2. This sequence was found in a man in his forties or fifties who had recovered from COVID-19. Sequenced input: PBMCs or T cells enriched from blood (not recorded which). The CDR3 coding sequence is TGCGCCAGCAGGGGAGCGGGGTCCCGAGGTAGAGAGACCCAGTACTTC. It specifies CASRGAGSRGRETQYF.